This T cell receptor (beta chain) stems from a study of T-cell memory formation after mild COVID-19. Whole-study findings and limits: Confirmation was lacking for SARS-CoV-2 specificity of second-wave clones that peaked on day 37. Mainly CM and EM harbored the contracting CD4+ clones; mainly EMRA harbored the CD8+ ones.

Note on this clonotype: Antigen unknown.

Libraries for TCRalpha and TCRbeta carried sample barcodes and unique molecular identifiers via 5'RACE. TCRdb analysed the 5' RACE reads with MiXCR anew, one entry per CDR3 protein. The sample consists of around 150,000 distinct CDR3 sequences, 11% of them appearing once. Germline V gene sequence: CDR1 SGHRS, CDR2 YFSETQ. J gave up 5 bases and V 0 bases, and 9 bases lay outside the gene matches. The CDR3 totals 16 residues. The sequence was obtained from a man younger than 35 who had mild COVID-19 (a few samples of this study predate the infection). Cell type and time point are not known. J is TRBJ2-5 and V is TRBV5-1, with 8 bases matching TRBD2. Sequenced: PBMCs or a T cell subset sorted from them (not recorded which). Here the CDR3 DNA reads TGCGCCAGCAGCTTGGCCACCGGGACTAGAGGGGAGACCCAGTACTTC. This gives the protein CASSLATGTRGETQYF. The full variable domain, completed using reference TRBV5-1 and TRBJ2-5, is KAGVTQTPRYLIKTRGQQVTLSCSPISGHRSVSWYQQTPGQGLQFLFEYFSETQRNKGNFPGRFSGRQFSNSRSEMNVSTLELGDSALYLCASSLATGTRGETQYFGPGTRLLVL.